The TCR beta chain under discussion was sequenced for a study of shared clonotypes between healthy human individuals. Once extracted for a subset, genomic DNA was divided evenly among several immunoSEQ plates. Sequenced by immunoSEQ multiplex PCR; TCRdb stores in-frame clones only, minus some. The sample comprises roughly 1,600,000 clones, 98% of which are singletons, and 0.36% rests with the top ten. Findings of the study overall: Sharing across a handful of donors was seen in roughly 5% of naive CD4 clonotypes. Against clonotypes common to all four donors, non-shared ones had lower generation probabilities.

This CDR3 has 17 amino acids. CDR1 is SGHKS, CDR2 YYEKEE, per germline (reference sequence). Trimming stripped 5 bases from V and 0 bases from J, with 18 bases between. As to this clone: As yet, its antigen is unknown.

The sample comprised naive CD4+ T cells sorted from blood. As to subset: CD45RA+ positively selected. This TCR was recovered from a man younger than 45 in good health. The chain employs TRBV5-5 and TRBJ2-4, with a weak D call TRBD1 (6 bases). The CDR3 DNA is TGTGCCAGCAGTCCCCTCCCGGACAGAATAGCCAAAAACATTCAGTACTTC. Amino acid sequence: CASSPLPDRIAKNIQYF.